These T cell receptor beta chains were read from a single sample in a study of T-cell reconstitution after alpha-beta-depleted transplantation in children. One entry per CDR3 protein, called by TCRdb with MiXCR from the PCR reads. The sample has 300,000 or so distinct CDR3 sequences, almost 10% seen once. This specimen consisted of PBMCs from the stem cell graft donor, obtained from the stem cell graft. These receptors all stem from a human donor who donated a stem cell graft to a child with SCID. Each CDR3 is given with its conserved first and last residue. The D gene is left open where the match is weak. Clone size is not always given. Where it is, it says once, few, many or a class for expanded clones.

CDR3nt: TGCGCCAGCAGGCCCTACAGGGGGCAAGGGGAGCTGTTTTTT; CDR3aa: CASRPYRGQGELFF; j_gene: TRBJ2-2; d_gene: TRBD1; v_gene: TRBV5-1; abundance: many
CDR3nt: TGCAGCGGGGGAACAGGGTCTGGAAACACCATATATTTT; CDR3aa: CSGGTGSGNTIYF; j_gene: TRBJ1-3; d_gene: -; v_gene: TRBV29-1; abundance: many
CDR3nt: TGCGCCAGCAGCCAAGTGCAAGAGACAGTAAAAGAGACCCAGTACTTC; CDR3aa: CASSQVQETVKETQYF; j_gene: TRBJ2-5; d_gene: -; v_gene: TRBV4-1; abundance: few
CDR3nt: TGTGCCAGCAGTCGGTCCAGAATTAACACCGGGGAGCTGTTTTTT; CDR3aa: CASSRSRINTGELFF; j_gene: TRBJ2-2; d_gene: -; v_gene: TRBV27; abundance: few
CDR3nt: TGTGCCAGCAGCCGAGAACCACTAGCTCAGTTCTTC; CDR3aa: CASSREPLAQFF; j_gene: TRBJ2-1; d_gene: -; v_gene: TRBV7-8; abundance: few
CDR3nt: TGTGCCAGCAGCCCCTCCCTAGCGGTCAATGAGCAGTTCTTC; CDR3aa: CASSPSLAVNEQFF; j_gene: TRBJ2-1; d_gene: TRBD2; v_gene: TRBV3-1; abundance: many
CDR3nt: TGCAGCGTTGAAACCAGGTCGGGGCAGTACTTC; CDR3aa: CSVETRSGQYF; j_gene: TRBJ2-7; d_gene: -; v_gene: TRBV29-1; abundance: many
CDR3nt: TGTGCCATCAGTGGGGGGGTTCAAGAGACCCAGTACTTC; CDR3aa: CAISGGVQETQYF; j_gene: TRBJ2-5; d_gene: -; v_gene: TRBV10-3; abundance: -
CDR3nt: TGTGCCAGCTCACCGCGGCCCAGAGAGACCCAGTACTTC; CDR3aa: CASSPRPRETQYF; j_gene: TRBJ2-5; d_gene: -; v_gene: TRBV18; abundance: -
CDR3nt: TGTGCCAGCAAGCAGGGCGGCTCGAGCACCGGGGAGCTGTTTTTT; CDR3aa: CASKQGGSSTGELFF; j_gene: TRBJ2-2; d_gene: -; v_gene: TRBV2; abundance: many
CDR3nt: TGTGCCAGCAGCAGACAGGGGACTGTCGGCTACACCTTC; CDR3aa: CASSRQGTVGYTF; j_gene: TRBJ1-2; d_gene: TRBD1; v_gene: TRBV12-3/TRBV12-4; abundance: few
CDR3nt: TGTGCCAGCAGCGTCGGTGCCCCAGCCTACGAGCAGTACTTC; CDR3aa: CASSVGAPAYEQYF; j_gene: TRBJ2-7; d_gene: -; v_gene: TRBV9; abundance: -
CDR3nt: TGCAGTGCTCATACAGGGGGTGACTATGGCTACACCTTC; CDR3aa: CSAHTGGDYGYTF; j_gene: TRBJ1-2; d_gene: TRBD1; v_gene: TRBV20-1; abundance: few
CDR3nt: TGTGCCAGTAGTATGACACCCGGGGGAGGCATTCAGTACTTC; CDR3aa: CASSMTPGGGIQYF; j_gene: TRBJ2-4; d_gene: -; v_gene: TRBV19; abundance: -
CDR3nt: TGTGCCAGCTCACAGGGGGCGAGTGGAGACATTCAGTACTTC; CDR3aa: CASSQGASGDIQYF; j_gene: TRBJ2-4; d_gene: TRBD1; v_gene: TRBV18; abundance: many
CDR3nt: TGCAGTGCTCTCAGTGGAAGGAATTCACCCCTCCACTTT; CDR3aa: CSALSGRNSPLHF; j_gene: TRBJ1-6; d_gene: -; v_gene: TRBV20-1; abundance: -
CDR3nt: TGTGCCAGCAGCTCAAGGATAGATACGCAGTATTTT; CDR3aa: CASSSRIDTQYF; j_gene: TRBJ2-3; d_gene: -; v_gene: TRBV7-9; abundance: few
CDR3nt: TGTGCCAGCCGCAGGGAGGCCAACCAGCCCCAGCATTTT; CDR3aa: CASRREANQPQHF; j_gene: TRBJ1-5; d_gene: -; v_gene: TRBV10-3; abundance: few
CDR3nt: TGTGCCATCAGTGAGTCTGGGGGGGGCTCCTACAATGAGCAGTTCTTC; CDR3aa: CAISESGGGSYNEQFF; j_gene: TRBJ2-1; d_gene: TRBD2; v_gene: TRBV10-3; abundance: few
CDR3nt: TGTGCCAGCAGCTTCGGGGGGGTTAGAGATACGCAGTATTTT; CDR3aa: CASSFGGVRDTQYF; j_gene: TRBJ2-3; d_gene: TRBD2; v_gene: TRBV7-2; abundance: many
CDR3nt: TGTGCCAGCAGCCAAGATGGACGAACGGTATATGGCTACACCTTC; CDR3aa: CASSQDGRTVYGYTF; j_gene: TRBJ1-2; d_gene: -; v_gene: TRBV4-2; abundance: -
CDR3nt: TGTGCCAGCAGCCAAGGGAACAGGTTCCGCTCCTACGAGCAGTACTTC; CDR3aa: CASSQGNRFRSYEQYF; j_gene: TRBJ2-7; d_gene: -; v_gene: TRBV3-1; abundance: -
CDR3nt: TGTGCCAGCTCACCACCGACAGGGGCCACATCCTACGAGCAGTACTTC; CDR3aa: CASSPPTGATSYEQYF; j_gene: TRBJ2-7; d_gene: TRBD1; v_gene: TRBV18; abundance: few
CDR3nt: TGCGCCAGCAGTGAGTCCACAACCTACGAGCAGTACTTC; CDR3aa: CASSESTTYEQYF; j_gene: TRBJ2-7; d_gene: -; v_gene: TRBV10-2; abundance: many
CDR3nt: TGTGCCAGCAGTTTAGTCGTCTCGGGGGGGTCCTACAATGAGCAGTTCTTC; CDR3aa: CASSLVVSGGSYNEQFF; j_gene: TRBJ2-1; d_gene: TRBD2; v_gene: TRBV28; abundance: few
CDR3nt: TGTGCCAGCAGCCAAGATTCAGGGGTTAACTATGGCTACACCTTC; CDR3aa: CASSQDSGVNYGYTF; j_gene: TRBJ1-2; d_gene: -; v_gene: TRBV3-1; abundance: few
CDR3nt: TGCGCCAGCAGCTTGGGTTACGGACAGGGGAACTATGGCTACACCTTC; CDR3aa: CASSLGYGQGNYGYTF; j_gene: TRBJ1-2; d_gene: TRBD1; v_gene: TRBV5-1; abundance: many
CDR3nt: TGTGCCAGCAGGCCGGGACTAGCGGGGGTTAGCTCCTACAATGAGCAGTTCTTC; CDR3aa: CASRPGLAGVSSYNEQFF; j_gene: TRBJ2-1; d_gene: TRBD2; v_gene: TRBV6-2/TRBV6-3; abundance: -
CDR3nt: TGTGCCAGCAGTTTAATGCCGGGACCTGAAGCTTTCTTT; CDR3aa: CASSLMPGPEAFF; j_gene: TRBJ1-1; d_gene: -; v_gene: TRBV27; abundance: few
CDR3nt: TGCGCCAGCAGCTTGGATGGAGGCATAATGAACACTGAAGCTTTCTTT; CDR3aa: CASSLDGGIMNTEAFF; j_gene: TRBJ1-1; d_gene: -; v_gene: TRBV5-1; abundance: few
CDR3nt: TGTGCCAGCAGCTTAGCTTTGTACGGCTACACCTTC; CDR3aa: CASSLALYGYTF; j_gene: TRBJ1-2; d_gene: -; v_gene: TRBV7-2; abundance: -
CDR3nt: TGTGCCAGCAGCTCCCGAGTAGCGGGGGCCTACAATGAGCAGTTCTTC; CDR3aa: CASSSRVAGAYNEQFF; j_gene: TRBJ2-1; d_gene: TRBD2; v_gene: TRBV7-9; abundance: many
CDR3nt: TGTGCCAGCAGCTTTTCGGGGGGCGGCCAAGAGACCCAGTACTTC; CDR3aa: CASSFSGGGQETQYF; j_gene: TRBJ2-5; d_gene: -; v_gene: TRBV7-8; abundance: -
CDR3nt: TGTGCCAGCAGTTACTCGGCGGATAATTCACCCCTCCACTTT; CDR3aa: CASSYSADNSPLHF; j_gene: TRBJ1-6; d_gene: -; v_gene: TRBV6-5; abundance: few
CDR3nt: TGTGCCAGCAGTCTCGCCTCGGACGGCTACGAGCAGTACTTC; CDR3aa: CASSLASDGYEQYF; j_gene: TRBJ2-7; d_gene: -; v_gene: TRBV2; abundance: -
CDR3nt: TGTGCCAGCAGTTTGCTTTGGCAGAATCAGCCCCAGCATTTT; CDR3aa: CASSLLWQNQPQHF; j_gene: TRBJ1-5; d_gene: -; v_gene: TRBV12-3/TRBV12-4; abundance: few
CDR3nt: TGTGCCAGCAGCGGGGGGGGCACTGAAGCTTTCTTT; CDR3aa: CASSGGGTEAFF; j_gene: TRBJ1-1; d_gene: -; v_gene: TRBV6-5; abundance: many
CDR3nt: TGTGCCAGCAGTTCCGTTTCGGGGGATCCTGAAGCTTTCTTT; CDR3aa: CASSSVSGDPEAFF; j_gene: TRBJ1-1; d_gene: -; v_gene: TRBV12-3/TRBV12-4; abundance: -
CDR3nt: TGCAGTGCTAGAAAACTAGCGGGGGGGAACAATGAGCAGTTCTTC; CDR3aa: CSARKLAGGNNEQFF; j_gene: TRBJ2-1; d_gene: TRBD2; v_gene: TRBV20-1; abundance: few
CDR3nt: TGTGCCAGCAGCTTAGAATCCTACACTGAAGCTTTCTTT; CDR3aa: CASSLESYTEAFF; j_gene: TRBJ1-1; d_gene: -; v_gene: TRBV7-6; abundance: -
CDR3nt: TGCGCCAGCAGCTTGGGGGCAGAGAACACTGAAGCTTTCTTT; CDR3aa: CASSLGAENTEAFF; j_gene: TRBJ1-1; d_gene: -; v_gene: TRBV5-1; abundance: many
CDR3nt: TGTGCCAGCAGTCCAAGGGACAACCACGAGCAGTACTTC; CDR3aa: CASSPRDNHEQYF; j_gene: TRBJ2-7; d_gene: -; v_gene: TRBV12-3/TRBV12-4; abundance: few
CDR3nt: TGCAGTGCTCGCAGACAGGGAAGCTTCTCCTCCTACGAGCAGTACTTC; CDR3aa: CSARRQGSFSSYEQYF; j_gene: TRBJ2-7; d_gene: TRBD1; v_gene: TRBV20-1; abundance: few
CDR3nt: TGTGCCAGCAGCTTAGCCTCCGGGACAGGGGTCTCCTACAATGAGCAGTTCTTC; CDR3aa: CASSLASGTGVSYNEQFF; j_gene: TRBJ2-1; d_gene: TRBD1; v_gene: TRBV7-2; abundance: -
CDR3nt: TGCAGCGGCGCTACAGGGGGCGGCTACGAGCAGTACTTC; CDR3aa: CSGATGGGYEQYF; j_gene: TRBJ2-7; d_gene: TRBD1; v_gene: TRBV29-1; abundance: few
CDR3nt: TGTGCCAGTCTTGTTGGGGGGGCAGGAGAGACCCAGTACTTC; CDR3aa: CASLVGGAGETQYF; j_gene: TRBJ2-5; d_gene: -; v_gene: TRBV12-3/TRBV12-4; abundance: many
CDR3nt: TGTGCCAGCAGCTCGAGGACTAGAGTCACAGATACGCAGTATTTT; CDR3aa: CASSSRTRVTDTQYF; j_gene: TRBJ2-3; d_gene: TRBD2; v_gene: TRBV13; abundance: many
CDR3nt: TGTGCCAGCAGCGTAGTGCTTGGGGGAAAACTGTTTTTT; CDR3aa: CASSVVLGGKLFF; j_gene: TRBJ1-4; d_gene: -; v_gene: TRBV9; abundance: many
CDR3nt: TGTGCCAGCAGTAGAGGTGTTGGACAGCAGCAAGAGACCCAGTACTTC; CDR3aa: CASSRGVGQQQETQYF; j_gene: TRBJ2-5; d_gene: -; v_gene: TRBV12-3/TRBV12-4; abundance: few